These T cell receptor beta chains were read from a single sample in a study of T-cell reconstitution after alpha-beta-depleted transplantation in children. TCRdb processed the PCR reads anew with MiXCR; each CDR3 protein has one entry. The sample yields 150,000 to 200,000 distinct CDR3 sequences, around 10% seen once. Sample: PBMCs, taken before TCRalphabeta/CD19-depleted stem cell transplant. The source of these receptors is a boy aged 2-15 years with acute myeloid leukemia, due to receive a stem cell transplant. Each CDR3 is given with its conserved first and last residue. The D gene is left open where the match is weak. Only part of the rows carry a size: once, few, many, or a class if the clone is expanded.

cdr3_aa,cdr3_nt,v_call,d_call,j_call,clone_size
CASSLDRVDTQYF,TGTGCCAGCAGCTTGGACCGCGTCGATACGCAGTATTTT,TRBV5-6,.,TRBJ2-3,many
CASSSSSSGRGNEQFF,TGTGCCAGCAGTTCCTCCTCTAGCGGGAGGGGCAATGAGCAGTTCTTC,TRBV27,TRBD2,TRBJ2-1,many
CASSWGLAGVETQYF,TGTGCCAGCAGCTGGGGACTAGCGGGAGTGGAGACCCAGTACTTC,TRBV5-5,TRBD2,TRBJ2-5,many
CATSDLREQETQYF,TGTGCCACCAGTGATTTAAGGGAGCAAGAGACCCAGTACTTC,TRBV24-1,.,TRBJ2-5,many
CSARGQMDRGEPQHF,TGCAGTGCTAGAGGGCAGATGGACAGGGGGGAGCCCCAGCATTTT,TRBV20-1,TRBD1,TRBJ1-5,many
CASSLGRLAKNIQYF,TGTGCCAGCAGCTTAGGCAGATTAGCCAAAAACATTCAGTACTTC,TRBV7-2,.,TRBJ2-4,many
CASSATGGPDNEQFF,TGTGCCAGCAGTGCGACAGGGGGTCCCGACAATGAGCAGTTCTTC,TRBV25-1,TRBD1,TRBJ2-1,.
CASTDEVGSTDTQYF,TGCGCCAGCACGGACGAGGTCGGGAGCACAGATACGCAGTATTTT,TRBV5-1,.,TRBJ2-3,many
CSAPTGANQPQHF,TGCAGTGCGCCGACAGGGGCCAATCAGCCCCAGCATTTT,TRBV20-1,TRBD1,TRBJ1-5,many
CASSPRSPYNEQFF,TGTGCCAGCAGCCCCCGCAGTCCCTACAATGAGCAGTTCTTC,TRBV9,.,TRBJ2-1,many
CASSESRTNEQYF,TGTGCCAGCAGCGAGAGCAGGACCAACGAGCAGTACTTC,TRBV7-9,.,TRBJ2-7,many
CASRWAGYNSPLHF,TGTGCCAGCAGATGGGCGGGATATAATTCACCCCTCCACTTT,TRBV7-9,.,TRBJ1-6,many
CASSLPTGGKNEQFF,TGTGCCAGCAGCTTACCCACAGGGGGAAAGAATGAGCAGTTCTTC,TRBV7-2,TRBD1,TRBJ2-1,many
CASSLARGRAYEQFF,TGTGCCAGCAGCTTAGCGCGTGGCAGGGCTTATGAGCAGTTCTTC,TRBV7-6,.,TRBJ2-1,many
CASSDTWATEQFF,TGTGCCAGCAGCGACACGTGGGCGACTGAGCAGTTCTTC,TRBV7-3,.,TRBJ2-1,many
CASSPGPTSEIGELFF,TGCGCCAGCAGCCCCGGCCCTACTTCGGAAATCGGGGAGCTGTTTTTT,TRBV4-1,.,TRBJ2-2,many
CASSLRTSGGDTQYF,TGTGCCAGCAGTTTAAGGACTAGCGGTGGGGATACGCAGTATTTT,TRBV27,TRBD2,TRBJ2-3,many
CASSPGYSGANVLTF,TGCGCCAGCAGCCCCGGATACTCTGGGGCCAACGTCCTGACTTTC,TRBV10-1,.,TRBJ2-6,many
CSASTGNNQPQHF,TGCAGTGCTTCGACAGGGAACAATCAGCCCCAGCATTTT,TRBV20-1,TRBD1,TRBJ1-5,many
CASSEPGTPPGTQYF,TGTGCCAGCAGTGAGCCCGGGACGCCTCCGGGGACCCAGTACTTC,TRBV6-1,.,TRBJ2-5,many
CASSDGIDTDTQYF,TGTGCCAGCAGCGACGGGATAGACACAGATACGCAGTATTTT,TRBV6-1,.,TRBJ2-3,once
CASSFMLVYNEQFF,TGTGCCAGCAGCTTTATGCTAGTTTACAATGAGCAGTTCTTC,TRBV7-2,.,TRBJ2-1,many
CASSTSRDSPYNEQFF,TGTGCCAGCAGCACAAGCCGGGACAGTCCCTACAATGAGCAGTTCTTC,TRBV11-2,TRBD1,TRBJ2-1,many
CASSHRGGLSTDTQYF,TGTGCCAGCAGTCACCGCGGGGGGCTCAGCACAGATACGCAGTATTTT,TRBV12-3/TRBV12-4,TRBD2,TRBJ2-3,many
CASSFRGQGGTLNTEAFF,TGTGCCAGCAGCTTCCGAGGACAGGGGGGGACCTTGAACACTGAAGCTTTCTTT,TRBV7-2,TRBD1,TRBJ1-1,many
CAISPQDNYGYTF,TGTGCCATCAGTCCACAGGATAACTATGGCTACACCTTC,TRBV10-3,.,TRBJ1-2,few
CSVKVERGEQYF,TGCAGCGTTAAGGTGGAACGGGGCGAGCAGTACTTC,TRBV29-1,.,TRBJ2-7,many
CASSQDFRDTEAFF,TGTGCCAGCAGCCAAGATTTCAGGGACACTGAAGCTTTCTTT,TRBV4-2,.,TRBJ1-1,many